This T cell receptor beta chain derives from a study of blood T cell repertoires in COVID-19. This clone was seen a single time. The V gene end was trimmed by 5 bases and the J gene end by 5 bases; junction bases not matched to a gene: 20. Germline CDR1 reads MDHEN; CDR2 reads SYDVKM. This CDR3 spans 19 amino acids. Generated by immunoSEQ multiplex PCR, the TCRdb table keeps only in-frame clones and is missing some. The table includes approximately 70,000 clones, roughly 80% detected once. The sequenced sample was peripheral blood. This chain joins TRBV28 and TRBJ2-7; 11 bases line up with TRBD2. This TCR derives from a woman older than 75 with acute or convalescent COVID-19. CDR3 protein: CASSPEWLAGGPGLDEQYF. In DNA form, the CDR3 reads TGTGCCAGCAGTCCAGAATGGCTAGCGGGAGGCCCCGGCCTTGACGAGCAGTACTTC. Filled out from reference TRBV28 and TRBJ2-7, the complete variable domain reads DVKVTQSSRYLVKRTGEKVFLECVQDMDHENMFWYRQDPGLGLRLIYFSYDVKMKEKGDIPEGYSVSREKKERFSLILESASTNQTSMYLCASSPEWLAGGPGLDEQYFGPGTRLTVT.